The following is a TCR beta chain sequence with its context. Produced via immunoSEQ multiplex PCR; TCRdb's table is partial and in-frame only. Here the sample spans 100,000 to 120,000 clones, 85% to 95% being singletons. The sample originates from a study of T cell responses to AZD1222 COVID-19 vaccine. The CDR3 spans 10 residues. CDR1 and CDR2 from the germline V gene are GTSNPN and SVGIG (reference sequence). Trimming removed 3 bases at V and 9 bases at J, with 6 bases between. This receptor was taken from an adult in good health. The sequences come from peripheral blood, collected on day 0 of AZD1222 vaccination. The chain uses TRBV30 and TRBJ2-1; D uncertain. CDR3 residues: CAWSAVEQFF. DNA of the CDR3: TGTGCCTGGAGCGCGGTTGAGCAGTTCTTC. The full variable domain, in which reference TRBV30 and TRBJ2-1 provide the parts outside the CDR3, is SQTIHQWPATLVQPVGSPLSLECTVEGTSNPNLYWYRQAAGRGLQLLFYSVGIGQISSEVPQNLSASRPQDRQFILSSKKLLLSDSGFYLCAWSAVEQFFGPGTRLTVL.